The clone carrying this T cell receptor (beta chain) has just a few counts. Its antigen is undetermined. This sample was taken from a study of beta chain features in type 1 diabetes. General study findings and limits: A moderate, significant TCRB CDR3 shortening appeared in type 1 diabetes across four CD4+ subsets. Possible PCR preference for shorter templates applied equally to patients and controls. There were fewer insertions and more deletions at the VDJ junctions of type 1 diabetes patients.

Expressed TCRB transcripts were sequenced because the entire RNA isolate underwent reverse transcription. Data came from immunoSEQ multiplex PCR; TCRdb stores just in-frame clones and leaves some out. The profile shows 600,000 to 700,000 clones, roughly 13% of them singletons. Sample: naive CD4+ T cells from blood. This receptor was identified in a young man with type 1 diabetes.

CDR3: CAWSYSDGQPQHF. The CDR3 bases are TGTGCCTGGAGTTACTCGGATGGTCAGCCCCAGCATTTT. The rearrangement links TRBV30 to TRBJ1-5, with no clear D. Trimming took 2 bases from V and 6 from J, leaving 11 bases between them. The CDR3 spans 13 residues. In germline, CDR1 is GTSNPN, CDR2 SVGIG (reference sequence).